A selection of T cell receptor beta chains follows, all from one sample in a study of cytotoxic CD8 clonotypes in ibrutinib-treated CLL. Using immunoSEQ multiplex PCR, the repertoire was profiled, and TCRdb retains in-frame clones only, with some absent. The table has more than 110,000 clones, about 80% seen once; the top ten hold 5% to 5.5%. The starting material was PBMCs, obtained after 24 months of ibrutinib treatment. The source of these receptors is a human donor with chronic lymphocytic leukemia. CDR3s include the opening cysteine and the closing phenylalanine or tryptophan. D genes are given only for firm matches. Not all rows give a size; the values are once, few, many and, for expanded clones, a class.

size	V	D	J	CDR3	DNA
-	TRBV27	TRBD2	TRBJ2-7	CASSLGTTYEQYF	TGTGCCAGCAGTTTGGGGACTACCTACGAGCAGTACTTC
-	TRBV7-9	-	TRBJ1-2	CASSLGTDYGYTF	TGTGCCAGCAGCTTAGGGACGGACTATGGCTACACCTTC
many	TRBV2	-	TRBJ2-1	CASSYQDSFYNEQFF	TGTGCCAGCAGTTACCAGGACAGTTTCTACAATGAGCAGTTCTTC
-	TRBV11-3	-	TRBJ2-1	CASSPGADNEQFF	TGTGCCAGCAGCCCCGGGGCGGACAATGAGCAGTTCTTC
-	TRBV5-6	-	TRBJ1-2	CASSLRVGYTF	TGTGCCAGCAGCTTACGGGTCGGCTACACCTTC
-	TRBV5-1	TRBD2	TRBJ2-5	CASSSQTSGGVSETQYF	TGCGCCAGCAGCTCCCAGACTAGCGGGGGCGTGTCGGAGACCCAGTACTTC
-	TRBV6-6	TRBD1	TRBJ1-3	CASSIGGTGHATIYF	TGTGCCAGCTCCATAGGGGGGACAGGGCATGCCACCATATATTTT
-	TRBV30	-	TRBJ1-6	CAWSAPGYSPLHF	TGTGCCTGGAGTGCTCCAGGGTACTCACCCCTCCACTTT
medium-sized	TRBV19	-	TRBJ1-6	CASSPTGNSPLHF	TGTGCCAGTAGCCCAACAGGGAATTCACCCCTCCACTTT
-	TRBV9	-	TRBJ2-4	CASSSEPGAVQYF	TGTGCCAGCAGCTCCGAGCCCGGGGCCGTTCAGTACTTC
-	TRBV6-6	-	TRBJ2-1	CASMTTNEQFF	TGTGCCAGCATGACCACCAATGAGCAGTTCTTC
-	TRBV2	-	TRBJ1-1	CASSEGENTEAFF	TGTGCCAGCAGTGAAGGGGAGAACACTGAAGCTTTCTTT
-	TRBV28	TRBD1	TRBJ2-5	CASRGQVEGTQYF	TGTGCCAGCAGAGGACAGGTCGAAGGGACCCAGTACTTC
once	TRBV30	-	TRBJ1-3	CAWSAGGSVTIYF	TGTGCCTGGAGTGCGGGGGGTAGCGTCACCATATATTTT
-	TRBV11-2	TRBD1	TRBJ1-4	CASSPRTGPAHEKLFF	TGTGCCAGCAGCCCCAGGACAGGGCCCGCGCATGAAAAACTGTTTTTT
-	TRBV4-2	TRBD1	TRBJ2-7	CASSHVGQGIYEQYF	TGTGCCAGCAGCCATGTCGGACAGGGTATCTACGAGCAGTACTTC
-	TRBV4-3	-	TRBJ2-1	CASSQQGGSYNEQFF	TGCGCCAGCAGCCAACAGGGAGGATCCTACAATGAGCAGTTCTTC
-	TRBV5-1	TRBD1	TRBJ1-1	CASSPGQGAWAEAFF	TGCGCCAGCAGCCCGGGACAGGGGGCGTGGGCTGAAGCTTTCTTT
-	TRBV9	TRBD2	TRBJ2-1	CASSGASGRASNEQFF	TGTGCCAGCAGCGGCGCTAGCGGGAGGGCCTCCAATGAGCAGTTCTTC
-	TRBV5-1	-	TRBJ2-5	CASSLGQPRETQYF	TGCGCCAGCAGCTTGGGCCAACCAAGGGAGACCCAGTACTTC
-	TRBV5-1	TRBD1	TRBJ2-7	CASSPGTGAPTYEQYF	TGCGCCAGCAGCCCCGGGACAGGGGCCCCAACCTACGAGCAGTACTTC
-	TRBV6-5	-	TRBJ2-7	CASSPNRMGEQYF	TGTGCCAGCAGTCCCAACAGGATGGGCGAGCAGTACTTC
-	TRBV30	-	TRBJ1-2	CAWSVGRPNYGYTF	TGTGCCTGGAGTGTTGGCAGACCGAACTATGGCTACACCTTC
once	TRBV9	-	TRBJ2-5	CASSVGAETQYF	TGTGCCAGCAGCGTAGGAGCAGAGACCCAGTACTTC
-	TRBV10-1	TRBD1	TRBJ1-1	CASSATDRMNTEAFF	TGCGCCAGCAGTGCGACGGACAGGATGAACACTGAAGCTTTCTTT
-	TRBV14	TRBD1	TRBJ2-7	CASSQDWDRGGEQYF	TGTGCCAGCAGCCAAGATTGGGACAGGGGTGGCGAGCAGTACTTC
-	TRBV9	TRBD1	TRBJ2-7	CASSGGWGTGGRYEQYF	TGTGCCAGCAGTGGAGGGTGGGGGACAGGGGGCCGGTACGAGCAGTACTTC
-	TRBV18	-	TRBJ1-4	CASSPRGTSNEKLFF	TGTGCCAGCTCACCCCGGGGCACCTCTAATGAAAAACTGTTTTTT
few	TRBV7-2	TRBD1	TRBJ1-4	CASSPDRGGEKLFF	TGTGCCAGCAGCCCCGACAGGGGGGGCGAAAAACTGTTTTTT
-	TRBV4-3	-	TRBJ2-5	CASSQDHVAGGETQYF	TGCGCCAGCAGCCAAGACCATGTGGCAGGGGGGGAGACCCAGTACTTC
-	TRBV6-1	-	TRBJ1-3	CANISWGRGNTIYF	TGTGCCAACATCTCCTGGGGCAGAGGAAACACCATATATTTT
-	TRBV6-4	TRBD1	TRBJ1-1	CASRGDRDTEAFF	TGTGCCAGCAGGGGAGACAGGGACACTGAAGCTTTCTTT
once	TRBV27	-	TRBJ2-7	CASSLETGPYEQYF	TGTGCCAGCAGTTTGGAGACAGGCCCCTACGAGCAGTACTTC
-	TRBV6-6	-	TRBJ2-1	CASRQPLHNEQFF	TGTGCCAGCAGGCAGCCCCTCCACAATGAGCAGTTCTTC
-	TRBV6-5	-	TRBJ2-5	CASSYGGGAGETQYF	TGTGCCAGCAGTTATGGGGGGGGCGCGGGAGAGACCCAGTACTTC
-	TRBV18	-	TRBJ2-7	CASSPSLGPTSEQYF	TGTGCCAGCTCACCATCCCTCGGACCTACCAGCGAGCAGTACTTC
many	TRBV7-9	-	TRBJ1-3	CASSSLGGSGNTIYF	TGTGCCAGCAGCTCGCTCGGCGGGTCTGGAAACACCATATATTTT
-	TRBV4-3	-	TRBJ1-2	CASTGPGAGGYTF	TGCGCCAGCACCGGGCCGGGGGCTGGTGGCTACACCTTC
-	TRBV9	-	TRBJ2-1	CASSVVPGGPPRDNEQFF	TGTGCCAGCAGCGTAGTGCCCGGCGGGCCCCCTCGGGACAATGAGCAGTTCTTC
-	TRBV18	-	TRBJ1-5	CASSPRRSNQPQHF	TGTGCCAGCTCACCCCGACGCAGCAATCAGCCCCAGCATTTT
-	TRBV4-2	-	TRBJ1-1	CASSQVGMNTEAFF	TGTGCCAGCAGCCAAGTCGGGATGAACACTGAAGCTTTCTTT
once	TRBV4-3	TRBD2	TRBJ2-5	CASSQEPAGGGETQYF	TGCGCCAGCAGCCAAGAACCGGCGGGGGGCGGGGAGACCCAGTACTTC
-	TRBV18	-	TRBJ2-7	CASSPFGSGAGGEQYF	TGTGCCAGCTCACCGTTTGGGTCAGGGGCTGGTGGCGAGCAGTACTTC
few	TRBV6-5	-	TRBJ2-7	CASGLHRVAPYEQYF	TGTGCCAGCGGTTTGCACAGGGTGGCCCCCTACGAGCAGTACTTC
-	TRBV5-1	TRBD2	TRBJ2-7	CASSLVFSGTSNSYEQYF	TGCGCCAGCAGCTTGGTCTTTAGCGGGACTAGCAACTCCTACGAGCAGTACTTC